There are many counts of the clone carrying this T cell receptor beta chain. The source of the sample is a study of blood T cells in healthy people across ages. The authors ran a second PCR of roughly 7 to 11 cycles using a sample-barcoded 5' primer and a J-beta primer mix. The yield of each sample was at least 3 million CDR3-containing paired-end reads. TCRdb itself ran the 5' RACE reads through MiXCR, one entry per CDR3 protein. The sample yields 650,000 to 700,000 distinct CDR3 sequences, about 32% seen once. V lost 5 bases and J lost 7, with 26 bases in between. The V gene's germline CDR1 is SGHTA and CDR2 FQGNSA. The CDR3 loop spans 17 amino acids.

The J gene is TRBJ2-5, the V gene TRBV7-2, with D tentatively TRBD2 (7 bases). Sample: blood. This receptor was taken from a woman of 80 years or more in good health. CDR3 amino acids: CASSGGARGHPMGTQYF. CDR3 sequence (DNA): TGTGCCAGCAGCGGGGGGGCAAGGGGACACCCTATGGGGACCCAGTACTTC.